One sample yielded the 2 T cell receptor beta chains listed below, sequenced in a study of blood T cell repertoires in COVID-19. TCRdb's table, derived via immunoSEQ multiplex PCR, lists solely in-frame clones and lacks some. This sample yields some 37,000 clones, of which approximately 89% are seen a single time; around 10% belongs to the top ten. The sample taken for sequencing was peripheral blood. Every receptor here comes from a woman in her 70s with acute or convalescent COVID-19.

In its sample, this clone was seen a few times. The V and J genes are TRBV4-3 and TRBJ1-4; possible D gene TRBD1, 5 bases. CDR1 is LGHNA, CDR2 YSLEER, per germline. This CDR3 comprises 17 residues. V lost 5 bases and J 0 bases, leaving 16 bases between the germline ends. The CDR3 bases are TGCGCCAGCAGCTACGAACTTGAGACAGCAACTAATGAAAAACTGTTTTTT. Residues: CASSYELETATNEKLFF.

The V call is TRBV27, the J call TRBJ1-1; tentatively, D is TRBD1 (6 bases). In germline, CDR1 is MNHEY, CDR2 SMNVEV (reference sequence). This CDR3 has 15 amino acids. Trimming shortened V by 3 bases and J by 0 bases, and 11 bases separated the two germline ends. The CDR3 DNA reads as TGTGCCAGCAGTTTTAGAGGGGGGGTGAACACTGAAGCTTTCTTT. Translated, it gives CASSFRGGVNTEAFF.